The rows below give T cell receptor beta chains drawn from one sample of a study of cytomegalovirus exposure and HLA in healthy donors. Generated by immunoSEQ multiplex PCR, the TCRdb table keeps only in-frame clones and is missing some. The sample carries about 280,000 clones, 80% to 90% recorded once. The sequencing sample was made of PBMCs. These receptors were collected from a woman younger than 35 in good health and CMV-seronegative. Both conserved end residues are part of each CDR3.

CDR3 length | J gene | V gene | CDR3 protein
14 | TRBJ2-1 | TRBV9 | CASSVDRVDNEQFF
16 | TRBJ2-7 | TRBV5-6 | CASSLLGQGLTYEQYF
13 | TRBJ2-7 | TRBV2 | CASKDRVGFEQYF
17 | TRBJ2-7 | TRBV6-1 | CASSENHGTSEAYEQYF
14 | TRBJ2-7 | TRBV27 | CASSLRDSLYEQYF
17 | TRBJ2-5 | TRBV6-4 | CASSDPSGRGPQETQYF
13 | TRBJ1-4 | TRBV27 | CASSFVTNEKLFF
16 | TRBJ1-6 | TRBV5-6 | CASSLEGQSYNSPLHF
12 | TRBJ2-5 | TRBV30 | CAWSQDQETQYF
14 | TRBJ2-7 | TRBV14 | CASSVSPAAYEQYF
16 | TRBJ2-7 | TRBV6-6 | CASSSGGAVGSHEQYF
12 | TRBJ1-2 | TRBV14 | CASSQEPGSYTF
14 | TRBJ1-2 | TRBV5-1 | CASSLVGEAHGYTF
12 | TRBJ1-2 | TRBV2 | CASRQSNYGYTF
18 | TRBJ1-5 | TRBV27 | CASSLWSTGFVNISPQHF
13 | TRBJ1-1 | TRBV5-1 | CASRGQENTEAFF
15 | TRBJ1-6 | TRBV2 | CASSEQGAPNSPLHF
15 | TRBJ2-5 | TRBV5-1 | CASSLGMSMAETQYF
16 | TRBJ2-3 | TRBV27 | CASSLSGTGGPDTQYF
14 | TRBJ2-7 | TRBV19 | CASSRVLTPYEQYF
18 | TRBJ2-7 | TRBV4-3 | CASSHRTSGGRPFYEQYF
14 | TRBJ2-7 | TRBV6-5 | CASSYRDRAYEQYF
13 | TRBJ2-7 | TRBV5-1 | CASSLDRVNEQYF